The present TCR beta chain was sequenced within a study of T-cell reconstitution after alpha-beta-depleted transplantation in children. Findings and limits, study-wide: Fresh T-cell production supplied most of the T-cell counts and diversity seen one year after transplant.

This sample's TCRbeta library carried unique molecular identifier barcodes. Using its own MiXCR run on the PCR reads, TCRdb lists one record per CDR3 protein. The data hold a few hundred thousand distinct CDR3 sequences, with over 10% observed a single time. The V gene's germline CDR1 is MDHEN and CDR2 SYDVKM. This CDR3 contains 16 residues. Losses at the gene ends were 5 bases for V and 1 base for J; bases not matched to a gene: 4. The table lists this clonotype with many counts. Its cognate antigen is unknown. This specimen was PBMCs, mostly from graft donor cells, taken 360 days after TCRalphabeta/CD19-depleted stem cell transplant. This rearrangement joins TRBV28 to TRBJ2-2; 10 bases are shared with TRBD2. This sequence originates from a male patient aged 5 to 17 who had a stem cell transplant for acute myeloid leukemia, so the T cells may come from the graft donor. CDR3 DNA: TGTGCCAGCAGTACACGGACTAGCGGGAACACCGGGGAGCTGTTTTTT. This translates into CASSTRTSGNTGELFF.